The next 28 T cell receptor beta chains were all read from a single sample in a study of T-cell reconstitution after alpha-beta-depleted transplantation in children. The TCRbeta library incorporated unique molecular identifiers. TCRdb reanalysed the PCR reads using MiXCR and keeps one entry per CDR3 protein. The sample has about 300,000 distinct CDR3 sequences, about a tenth seen once; the top ten hold approximately 7%. The starting material was PBMCs, obtained before TCRalphabeta/CD19-depleted stem cell transplant. These receptors were taken from a boy younger than two with acute myeloid leukemia, due to receive a stem cell transplant.

This clonotype has at least ten counts. The genes are TRBV7-2 and TRBJ2-7; D is perhaps TRBD2 (6 bases). V lost 4 bases and J 2 bases, leaving 15 bases between the germline ends. This CDR3 is 15 amino acids long. Germline V gives CDR1 SGHTA, CDR2 FQGNSA. DNA for the CDR3: TGTGCCAGCAGCTCCCAGGAGGGACGGACCTACGAGCAGTACTTC. Amino acids: CASSSQEGRTYEQYF.

For this clonotype: This may be a read error, as it is one base from a much larger clone. J is TRBJ2-2 and V is TRBV9; 9 nucleotides line up with TRBD2. The germline V gene encodes CDR1 SGDLS and CDR2 YYNGEE. The CDR3 runs 18 residues. CDR3 nucleotides: TGTGCCAGCAGCGTAGTACTTAGCGGGGGCAGGAACACCGGGGGGCTGTTTTTT. Its translation: CASSVVLSGGRNTGGLFF.

This clonotype has ten or more counts. The chain carries TRBV9 and TRBJ2-7, with a tentative D call TRBD1 (6 bases). The V and J ends lost 7 bases and 0 bases respectively, with 11 bases between them. Germline V gene sequence: CDR1 SGDLS, CDR2 YYNGEE. The CDR3 totals 13 residues. CDR3 sequence: CASSVGGSYEQYF. In DNA, the CDR3 is TGTGCCAGCTCAGTAGGGGGCTCCTACGAGCAGTACTTC.

The rearrangement uses TRBV19 and TRBJ2-1; 7 nucleotides line up with TRBD2. The CDR3 sequence is 14 residues long. Germline V gene sequence: CDR1 LNHDA, CDR2 SQIVND (reference sequence). V lost 1 base, J lost 3 bases, and 0 bases stayed unmatched. The CDR3 reads CASSIGTSYNEQFF. In DNA form, the CDR3 reads TGTGCCAGTAGTATAGGGACTAGCTACAATGAGCAGTTCTTC.

This clonotype was counted between two and nine times. In nucleotides, the CDR3 is TGTGCCAGCAGCAAATGGACAGGGGACTATGGCTACACCTTC. Its protein product is CASSKWTGDYGYTF. V usage is TRBV9 and J usage is TRBJ1-2; the match to TRBD1 covers 9 bases. Losses at the gene ends were 4 bases for V and 3 bases for J; bases not matched to a gene: 4. Per germline, CDR1 SGDLS and CDR2 YYNGEE. This CDR3 region has 14 residues. The full variable domain, its missing parts supplied by reference TRBV9 and TRBJ1-2, is DSGVTQTPKHLITATGQRVTLRCSPRSGDLSVYWYQQSLDQGLQFLIQYYNGEERAKGNILERFSAQQFPDLHSELNLSSLELGDSALYFCASSKWTGDYGYTFGSGTRLTVV.

In this sample, this clonotype turned up many times. The chain couples TRBV28 to TRBJ2-5; 8 bases align to TRBD1. V trimming: 4 bases; J trimming: 5 bases; junction bases outside the gene matches: 6. There are 14 residues in the CDR3. CDR1 is MDHEN, CDR2 SYDVKM, per germline. CDR3 residues: CASSYTQGDETQYF. The DNA of the CDR3 is TGTGCCAGCAGTTACACACAGGGGGATGAGACCCAGTACTTC.

At least ten counts were recorded for this clonotype. The CDR3 loop reads CASSTAGQGANEQFF. For the CDR3, the DNA is TGTGCCAGCAGCACTGCGGGACAGGGGGCGAATGAGCAGTTCTTC. V usage is TRBV7-8 and J usage is TRBJ2-1; 12 bases agree with TRBD1. The CDR3 is 15 amino acids. The V segment lost 5 bases and the J segment 7 bases; nucleotides outside the gene matches: 6. Germline V lookup: CDR1 SGHVS, CDR2 FQNEAQ.

This clonotype was recorded many times. J is TRBJ2-7 and V is TRBV15, with D possibly matching TRBD1 (5 bases). Per germline, CDR1 LNHNV and CDR2 YYDKDF (reference sequence). V lost 0 bases and J lost 3, with 15 bases in between. This CDR3 contains 16 residues. In DNA, the CDR3 is TGTGCCACCAGCAGAGATCTGATGACAGCCTTCTACGAGCAGTACTTC. It encodes CATSRDLMTAFYEQYF. The whole variable domain, remainder taken from reference TRBV15 and TRBJ2-7, is DAMVIQNPRYQVTQFGKPVTLSCSQTLNHNVMYWYQQKSSQAPKLLFHYYDKDFNNEADTPDNFQSRRPNTSFCFLDIRSPGLGDTAMYLCATSRDLMTAFYEQYFGPGTRLTVT.

This clonotype has at least ten counts. The chain joins TRBV7-8 to TRBJ2-3; a possible D gene is TRBD1 (8 bases). Germline V gives CDR1 SGHVS, CDR2 FQNEAQ. Trimming pared 6 bases from V and 3 bases from J, leaving 22 bases between. This CDR3 is 17 amino acids long. Here the CDR3 reads CASRDAGDRRLTDTQYF. For the CDR3, the DNA is TGTGCCAGCAGGGACGCGGGGGACAGGCGCCTTACAGATACGCAGTATTTT.

This chain links TRBV11-1 with TRBJ2-2, with 11 bases fitting TRBD2. Per the germline V gene, CDR1 is SGHAT and CDR2 is FQDESV (reference sequence). V was clipped by 1 base and J by 0 bases; unmatched bases: 7. This CDR3 has 19 residues. In DNA, the CDR3 is TGTGCCAGCAGCTTAGGGACTAGCGGGCCGCTCACGAACACCGGGGAGCTGTTTTTT. It specifies CASSLGTSGPLTNTGELFF. Full variable domain (outside the CDR3, taken from reference TRBV11-1 and TRBJ2-2): EAEVAQSPRYKITEKSQAVAFWCDPISGHATLYWYRQILGQGPELLVQFQDESVVDDSQLPKDRFSAERLKGVDSTLKIQPAELGDSAMYLCASSLGTSGPLTNTGELFFGEGSRLTVL.

This clonotype was observed many times. This sequence joins TRBV6-5 and TRBJ2-7; 7 nucleotides match TRBD1. Trimming cost V 7 bases and J 2 bases; bases outside gene matches: 5. Germline CDR1 reads MNHEY; CDR2 reads SVGAGI. CDR3 length: 13 amino acids. The CDR3 nucleotides read TGTGCCAGCATTAGGACAGGTACCTACGAGCAGTACTTC. Translated, it gives CASIRTGTYEQYF.

This clonotype has just a few counts. The genes are TRBV4-3 and TRBJ2-6; the match to TRBD1 covers 8 bases. The germline gives CDR1 LGHNA, CDR2 YSLEER. The CDR3 consists of 19 residues. V shed 1 base, J shed 1 base, and the junction held 9 bases outside the gene matches. The DNA of the CDR3 is TGCGCCAGCAGCCAAGCACTCGGACAGGGTTTATCTGGGGCCAACGTCCTGACTTTC. Translating gives CASSQALGQGLSGANVLTF.

This clonotype has just a few counts. The V call is TRBV23-1, the J call TRBJ2-5; D might be TRBD1 (6 bases). TRBV23-1 is an ORF for which the function is uncertain. V lost 7 bases and J lost 1, with 13 bases in between. The CDR3 is 14 residues long. The CDR3 region is CASTSDSLQETQYF. The CDR3 DNA reads TGCGCCAGCACCTCGGACAGTCTCCAAGAGACCCAGTACTTC.

This clonotype has at least ten counts. The V and J genes are TRBV12-3 or TRBV12-4 and TRBJ2-1, with 12 bases lining up with TRBD2. The CDR3 is 17 residues long. The junction had 12 bases not matched to a gene; V was cut back by 3 bases and J by 9 bases. The CDR3 sequence is CASSLRGGLAGRGEQFF. The CDR3 region has the DNA TGTGCCAGCAGTTTGCGCGGCGGACTAGCGGGGAGGGGTGAGCAGTTCTTC.

This clonotype has at least ten counts. The CDR3 spells CATSDSNRGPWETQYF. CDR3 nucleotide sequence: TGTGCCACCAGTGATTCGAACAGGGGACCCTGGGAGACCCAGTACTTC. The chain couples TRBV24-1 to TRBJ2-5; 7 positions match TRBD1. V dropped 2 bases and J dropped 5; count of bases not matched to a gene: 10. The germline V gene has CDR1 KGHDR and CDR2 SFDVKD. The CDR3 consists of 16 residues.

This clonotype was detected a few times. This chain joins TRBV10-3 and TRBJ1-1; 10 nucleotides match TRBD1. The CDR3 has 15 residues. The germline V gene encodes CDR1 ENHRY and CDR2 SYGVKD. Unmatched junction bases numbered 7, after V lost 3 bases and J lost 6 bases. The CDR3 is CAISEPTGGRAEAFF. The CDR3, as DNA: TGTGCCATCAGTGAACCGACAGGGGGCCGGGCTGAAGCTTTCTTT.

This clonotype has ten or more counts. The chain joins TRBV19 to TRBJ2-7, with 7 bases fitting TRBD2. CDR3 size: 15 residues. Losses at the gene ends were 3 bases for V and 0 bases for J; bases not matched to a gene: 5. Per the germline V gene, CDR1 is LNHDA and CDR2 is SQIVND (reference sequence). Here the CDR3 DNA reads TGTGCCAGTAGTATCGTCGCGGGGGTCTCCTACGAGCAGTACTTC. It yields the protein CASSIVAGVSYEQYF. The variable domain in full, completed from reference TRBV19 and TRBJ2-7, reads DGGITQSPKYLFRKEGQNVTLSCEQNLNHDAMYWYRQDPGQGLRLIYYSQIVNDFQKGDIAEGYSVSREKKESFPLTVTSAQKNPTAFYLCASSIVAGVSYEQYFGPGTRLTVT.

This clonotype appeared many times. V is TRBV28 and J is TRBJ1-1, with D maybe TRBD1 (6 bases). The CDR3 contains 14 residues. V lost 5 bases and J 0 bases, leaving 10 bases between the germline ends. Germline-derived CDR1 and CDR2 are MDHEN and SYDVKM. The CDR3 protein is CASSPGAMNTEAFF. The CDR3 DNA follows: TGTGCCAGCAGTCCAGGGGCCATGAACACTGAAGCTTTCTTT.

The V gene is TRBV7-9, the J gene TRBJ2-4; the D gene is possibly TRBD1 (5 bases). The CDR3 sequence is 16 residues long. V lost 4 bases and J 0 bases, leaving 13 bases between the germline ends. Germline V CDR1 and CDR2: SEHNR, FQNEAQ (reference sequence). The CDR3 DNA reads as TGTGCCAGCAGCTCAATACGACAGCTAGCCAAAAACATTCAGTACTTC. Amino acids: CASSSIRQLAKNIQYF.

The chain employs TRBV24-1 and TRBJ2-3, with 8 bases fitting TRBD2. The CDR3 is 15 residues long. Germline CDR1 is KGHDR and CDR2 is SFDVKD. V trimming: 5 bases; J trimming: 3 bases; junction bases outside the gene matches: 6. As DNA, the CDR3 is TGTGCCACCAGTGGCGCCGGGACTAGTACAGATACGCAGTATTTT. Protein product: CATSGAGTSTDTQYF.

The CDR3, as DNA: TGTGCCAGCTCAGCGGGACAGCAAGAGACCCAGTACTTC. Its protein is CASSAGQQETQYF. The V gene is TRBV18, the J gene TRBJ2-5; a possible D gene is TRBD1 (7 bases). The V end lost 5 bases, the J end lost 2 bases, and 9 bases lay between the germline ends. The CDR3 runs 13 residues. CDR1 is KGHSH, CDR2 LQKENI, per germline.

This clonotype has ten or more counts. The J gene is TRBJ2-1, the V gene TRBV12-3 or TRBV12-4; D might be TRBD1 or TRBD2, each matching 7 bases. This CDR3 contains 15 residues. The V gene lost 3 bases and the J gene lost 4 bases, with 13 bases spanning the gap. The CDR3, as DNA: TGTGCCAGCAGTTTGCAGGGGGGGGGGTACAATGAGCAGTTCTTC. Its protein product is CASSLQGGGYNEQFF.

This clonotype has only a few counts. The chain has TRBV12-3 or TRBV12-4 and TRBJ2-7; D is possibly TRBD1 (5 bases). V lost 6 bases, J lost 2 bases, and 14 bases lay in between. The CDR3 is made up of 14 amino acids. The CDR3: CASSRTHPAYEQYF. CDR3 DNA: TGTGCCAGCAGCCGGACACATCCGGCCTACGAGCAGTACTTC.

Ten or more counts support this clonotype. This chain joins TRBV9 and TRBJ2-2; 8 nucleotides match TRBD1. The germline CDR1 and CDR2 sequences are SGDLS and YYNGEE. The junction had 6 bases not matched to a gene; V was cut back by 0 bases and J by 8 bases. The CDR3 covers 15 residues. The CDR3 coding sequence is TGTGCCAGCAGCGTAGAGACAGGGGCCTGGGGGGAGCTGTTTTTT. This sequence encodes CASSVETGAWGELFF. The variable domain in full, completed from reference TRBV9 and TRBJ2-2, reads DSGVTQTPKHLITATGQRVTLRCSPRSGDLSVYWYQQSLDQGLQFLIQYYNGEERAKGNILERFSAQQFPDLHSELNLSSLELGDSALYFCASSVETGAWGELFFGEGSRLTVL.

This clonotype was counted at least ten times. J is TRBJ1-5 and V is TRBV5-1, with 7 bases that match TRBD1. In germline, CDR1 is SGHRS, CDR2 YFSETQ. Trimming removed 5 bases from V and 4 bases from J; junction bases left unmatched: 9. The CDR3 runs 15 residues. CDR3 sequence (DNA): TGCGCCAGCAGTATTACAGGGGCTTTGAATCAGCCCCAGCATTTT. Residues: CASSITGALNQPQHF.

Concerning this clonotype: A much larger clone is a single base away; this may be a read error. This rearrangement joins TRBV11-3 to TRBJ2-7; D remains ambiguous. Trimming took off 5 bases at V and 8 bases at J, with 16 bases between the two ends. Germline V gives CDR1 SGHNT, CDR2 YENEEA. The CDR3 is 13 residues long. The DNA of the CDR3 is TGTGCCAGCAGCGCCCGATGGGTTAACAAGCAGTACTTC. Protein: CASSARWVNKQYF.

This clonotype was seen at least ten times. The chain has TRBV28 and TRBJ1-2; D unresolved. Germline V gives CDR1 MDHEN, CDR2 SYDVKM. The length of the CDR3 is 11 residues. Trimming shortened V by 4 bases and J by 13 bases, and 13 bases separated the two germline ends. The CDR3 region is CASSSHRAGTF. The CDR3, as DNA: TGTGCCAGCAGTTCGCATCGGGCGGGCACCTTC.

This clonotype has ten or more counts. The V gene is TRBV19, the J gene TRBJ1-3, with TRBD1 matching over 10 bases. V lost 9 bases and J lost 1; bases outside the gene matches: 9. The CDR3 runs to 16 residues. Germline V lookup: CDR1 LNHDA, CDR2 SQIVND (reference sequence). CDR3 sequence (DNA): TGTGCCAGCCTCCGGGACAGGGGTATTTCTGGAAACACCATATATTTT. Translating gives CASLRDRGISGNTIYF.